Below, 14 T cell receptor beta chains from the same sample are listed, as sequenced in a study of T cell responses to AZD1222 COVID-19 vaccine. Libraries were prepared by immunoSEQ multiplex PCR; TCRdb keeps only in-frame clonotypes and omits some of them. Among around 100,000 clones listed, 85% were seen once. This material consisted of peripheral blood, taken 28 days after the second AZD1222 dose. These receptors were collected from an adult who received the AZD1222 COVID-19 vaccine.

CDR3 protein: CASSLGGGGNTDTQYF. For the CDR3, the DNA is TGTGCCAGCAGCTTGGGCGGCGGGGGGAACACAGATACGCAGTATTTT. This rearrangement joins TRBV5-4 to TRBJ2-3, with 8 bases matching TRBD2. The length of the CDR3 is 16 residues. CDR1 is SGHNT and CDR2 is YYREEE in the germline V gene (reference sequence). V lost 0 bases and J lost 2; bases outside the gene matches: 5.

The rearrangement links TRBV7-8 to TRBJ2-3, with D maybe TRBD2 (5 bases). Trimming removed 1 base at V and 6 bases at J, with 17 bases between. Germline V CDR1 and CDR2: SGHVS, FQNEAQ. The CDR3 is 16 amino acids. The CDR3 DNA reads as TGTGCCAGCAGCTTAGATACGGGGTTGCGTCTGGATACGCAGTATTTT. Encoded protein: CASSLDTGLRLDTQYF.

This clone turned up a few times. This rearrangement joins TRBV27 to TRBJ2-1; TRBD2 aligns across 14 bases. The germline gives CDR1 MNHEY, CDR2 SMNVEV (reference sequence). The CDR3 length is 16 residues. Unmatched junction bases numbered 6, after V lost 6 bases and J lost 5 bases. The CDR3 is CASSRLAGGLDNEQFF. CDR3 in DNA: TGTGCCAGCAGCCGACTAGCGGGAGGGTTGGACAATGAGCAGTTCTTC.

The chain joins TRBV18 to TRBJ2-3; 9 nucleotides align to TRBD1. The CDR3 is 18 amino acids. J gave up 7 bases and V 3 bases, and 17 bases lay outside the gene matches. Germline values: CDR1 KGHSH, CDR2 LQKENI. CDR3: CASSPQRDRVRVGNTQYF. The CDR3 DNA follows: TGTGCCAGCTCACCTCAACGGGACAGGGTCCGAGTAGGTAATACGCAGTATTTT.

CDR3 DNA sequence: TGTGCCAGCAGCCAAGGCTTAGGAGGAGGCGAGCTGTTTTTT. Encoded protein: CASSQGLGGGELFF. The chain recombines TRBV3-1 (or the pseudogene TRBV3-2) with TRBJ2-2; a possible D gene is TRBD2 (5 bases). V was trimmed by 1 base and J by 11 bases, leaving 14 bases between them. Per germline, CDR1 LGHDT and CDR2 YNNKEL (reference sequence). The CDR3 sequence is 14 residues long.

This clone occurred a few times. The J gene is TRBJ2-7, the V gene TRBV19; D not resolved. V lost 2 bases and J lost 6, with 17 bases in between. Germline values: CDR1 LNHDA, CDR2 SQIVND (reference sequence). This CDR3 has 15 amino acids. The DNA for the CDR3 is TGTGCCAGTAGTATAAACCGGACGCCCCGCGCCGAGCAGTACTTC. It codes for CASSINRTPRAEQYF.

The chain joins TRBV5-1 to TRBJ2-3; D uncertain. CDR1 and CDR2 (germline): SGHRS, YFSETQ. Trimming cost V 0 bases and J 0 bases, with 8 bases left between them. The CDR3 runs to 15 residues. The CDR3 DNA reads TGCGCCAGCAGCTTGGATGGCCAGAGCACAGATACGCAGTATTTT. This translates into CASSLDGQSTDTQYF.

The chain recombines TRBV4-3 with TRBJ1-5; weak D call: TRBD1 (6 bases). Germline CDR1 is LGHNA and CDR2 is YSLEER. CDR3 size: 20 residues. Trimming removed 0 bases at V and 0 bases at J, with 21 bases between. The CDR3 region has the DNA TGCGCCAGCAGCCAAGACCTCAGGGGTTCGCTCTCGTATAGCAATCAGCCCCAGCATTTT. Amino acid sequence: CASSQDLRGSLSYSNQPQHF.

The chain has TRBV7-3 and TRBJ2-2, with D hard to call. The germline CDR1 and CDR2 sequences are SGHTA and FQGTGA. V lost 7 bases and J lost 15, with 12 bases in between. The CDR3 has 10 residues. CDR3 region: CASKVDLVFF. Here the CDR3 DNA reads TGTGCCAGCAAGGTAGATCTCGTGTTTTTT.

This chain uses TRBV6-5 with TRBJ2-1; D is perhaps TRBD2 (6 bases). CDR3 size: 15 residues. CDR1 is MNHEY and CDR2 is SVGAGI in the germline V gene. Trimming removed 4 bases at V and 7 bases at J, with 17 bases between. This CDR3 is CASSSPAGSVNEQFF. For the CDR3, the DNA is TGTGCCAGCAGTTCCCCCGCGGGGAGTGTGAATGAGCAGTTCTTC.

Written as DNA, the CDR3 is TGTGCCAGCACACAGGGGGCGGACTACGAGCAGTACTTC. Encoded protein: CASTQGADYEQYF. The V and J genes are TRBV28 and TRBJ2-7, with 9 nucleotides matching TRBD1. The J segment lost 3 bases and the V segment lost 7 bases, leaving 4 bases of the junction unmatched. The CDR3 covers 13 residues. CDR1 MDHEN and CDR2 SYDVKM come from the germline V gene. The variable domain in full, completed from reference TRBV28 and TRBJ2-7, reads DVKVTQSSRYLVKRTGEKVFLECVQDMDHENMFWYRQDPGLGLRLIYFSYDVKMKEKGDIPEGYSVSREKKERFSLILESASTNQTSMYLCASTQGADYEQYFGPGTRLTVT.

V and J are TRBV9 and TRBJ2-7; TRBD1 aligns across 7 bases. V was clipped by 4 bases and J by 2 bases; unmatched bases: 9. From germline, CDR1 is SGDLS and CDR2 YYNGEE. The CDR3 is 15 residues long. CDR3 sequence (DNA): TGTGCCAGCAGCCCCCTCGGGCAGGGGGCCTACGAGCAGTACTTC. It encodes CASSPLGQGAYEQYF.

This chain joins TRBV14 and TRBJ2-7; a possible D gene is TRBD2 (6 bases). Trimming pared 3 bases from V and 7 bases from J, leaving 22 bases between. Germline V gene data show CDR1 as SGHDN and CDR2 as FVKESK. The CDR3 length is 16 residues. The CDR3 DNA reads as TGTGCCAGCAGCCATTCGAGGGTGCGGGAATCTCTGGAGCAGTACTTC. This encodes CASSHSRVRESLEQYF.

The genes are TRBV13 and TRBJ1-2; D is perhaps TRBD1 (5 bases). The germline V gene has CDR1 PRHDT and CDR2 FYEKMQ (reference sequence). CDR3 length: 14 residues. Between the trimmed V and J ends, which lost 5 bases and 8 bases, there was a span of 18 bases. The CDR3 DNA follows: TGTGCCAGCAGCCTAGCCGGGGCCACTATGGGCTACACCTTC. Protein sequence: CASSLAGATMGYTF.